This TCR beta chain was captured in a study of PD-1 blockade in mismatch repair-deficient tumors. Measured with immunoSEQ multiplex PCR; TCRdb has only the in-frame clones, and not every one. The sample records about 100,000 clones, over 65% being singletons. This material consisted of peripheral blood, taken roughly 35 weeks after starting pembrolizumab. The receptor was isolated from an adult with mismatch repair-deficient cancer.

The CDR3 DNA reads TGTGCCAGCAGCGTACGACACGACCCCTACGAGCAGTACTTC. Translated: CASSVRHDPYEQYF. The chain combines TRBV9 with TRBJ2-7; D unresolved. V was trimmed by 1 base and J by 2 bases, leaving 10 bases between them. Looked up from germline, CDR1 is SGDLS and CDR2 is YYNGEE. The CDR3 has 14 amino acids. The full variable domain, in which reference TRBV9 and TRBJ2-7 provide the parts outside the CDR3, is DSGVTQTPKHLITATGQRVTLRCSPRSGDLSVYWYQQSLDQGLQFLIQYYNGEERAKGNILERFSAQQFPDLHSELNLSSLELGDSALYFCASSVRHDPYEQYFGPGTRLTVT.